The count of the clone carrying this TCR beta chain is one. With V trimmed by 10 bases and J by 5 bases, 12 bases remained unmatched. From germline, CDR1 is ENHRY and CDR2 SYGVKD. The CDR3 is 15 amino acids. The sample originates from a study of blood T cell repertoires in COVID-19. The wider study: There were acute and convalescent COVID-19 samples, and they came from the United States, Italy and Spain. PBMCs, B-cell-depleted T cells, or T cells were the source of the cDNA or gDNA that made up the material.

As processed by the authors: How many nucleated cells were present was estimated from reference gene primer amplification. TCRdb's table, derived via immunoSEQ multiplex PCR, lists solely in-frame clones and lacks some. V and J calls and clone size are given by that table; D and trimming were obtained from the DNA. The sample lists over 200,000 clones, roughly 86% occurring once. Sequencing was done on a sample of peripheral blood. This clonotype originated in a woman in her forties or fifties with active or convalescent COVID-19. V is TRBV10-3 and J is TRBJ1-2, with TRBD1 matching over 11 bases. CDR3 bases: TGTGCCAGCGGGGGACAGGGGGGTTCCTTTTATGGCTACACCTTC. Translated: CASGGQGGSFYGYTF.